The 30 T cell receptor beta chains below come from one sample, sequenced in a study of blood T cell repertoires in COVID-19. Assay used: immunoSEQ multiplex PCR; TCRdb lists only in-frame clones, some missing. Among around 140,000 clones listed, over 70% were seen once. The sample consisted of peripheral blood. The receptors originated from a woman between 50 and 59 years old with acute or convalescent COVID-19.

This chain links TRBV2 with TRBJ1-5; TRBD1 is a possible D gene (5 bases). The V and J ends lost 10 bases and 0 bases respectively, with 19 bases between them. CDR1 and CDR2 from the germline V gene are SNHLY and FYNNEI. The CDR3 has 16 amino acids. The CDR3 here is CATRQIPSNSNQPQHF. In DNA form, the CDR3 reads TGTGCCACCAGACAGATACCTAGCAATAGCAATCAGCCCCAGCATTTT.

This chain joins TRBV6-5 and TRBJ1-6; TRBD1 matches 11 bases. The CDR3 runs to 14 residues. The trim removed 4 bases at V and 10 bases at J, leaving 3 bases unmatched. The germline V gene encodes CDR1 MNHEY and CDR2 SVGAGI. The CDR3 DNA reads as TGTGCCAGCAGTTCCCGGACAGGGGGCTCACCCCTCCACTTT. The encoded protein is CASSSRTGGSPLHF.

The rearrangement uses TRBV9 and TRBJ2-1; TRBD1 is a possible D gene (7 bases). Trimming shortened V by 3 bases and J by 2 bases, and 12 bases separated the two germline ends. Germline values: CDR1 SGDLS, CDR2 YYNGEE. The CDR3 runs 15 residues. DNA of the CDR3: TGTGCCAGCAGCGCCCCAGGGGGGACCTACAATGAGCAGTTCTTC. Protein: CASSAPGGTYNEQFF. The whole variable domain, filled in from reference TRBV9 and TRBJ2-1, reads DSGVTQTPKHLITATGQRVTLRCSPRSGDLSVYWYQQSLDQGLQFLIQYYNGEERAKGNILERFSAQQFPDLHSELNLSSLELGDSALYFCASSAPGGTYNEQFFGPGTRLTVL.

This rearrangement joins TRBV27 to TRBJ1-2, with D possibly matching TRBD1 (6 bases). This CDR3 is 18 amino acids long. V dropped 3 bases and J dropped 0 bases, with 20 bases sitting between them. The V gene's germline CDR1 is MNHEY and CDR2 SMNVEV (reference sequence). CDR3 coding DNA: TGTGCCAGCAGTTTCACCGGGACACTTCCTCACTCTAACTATGGCTACACCTTC. It specifies CASSFTGTLPHSNYGYTF.

The sample holds one count of this clone. J is TRBJ1-5 and V is TRBV2; 9 nucleotides align to TRBD1. CDR3 size: 17 residues. Germline loops: CDR1 SNHLY, CDR2 FYNNEI. Trimming took 5 bases from V and 3 from J; bases not matched to a gene: 11. CDR3 in DNA: TGTGCCAGCAGTCAAATTCCCGGGACAGGGATCAATCAGCCCCAGCATTTT. Amino acids: CASSQIPGTGINQPQHF.

In this sample, this clone turned up a few times. The chain recombines TRBV27 with TRBJ2-1, with 7 bases identical to TRBD1. J lost 0 bases, V lost 4 bases, and 9 bases had no gene match. Germline V gene sequence: CDR1 MNHEY, CDR2 SMNVEV (reference sequence). The CDR3 is 17 amino acids. Here the CDR3 reads CASSSILGQRSYNEQFF. CDR3 nucleotides: TGTGCCAGCAGTTCCATCCTGGGACAGCGCTCCTACAATGAGCAGTTCTTC.

J is TRBJ2-7 and V is TRBV19, with D tentatively TRBD1 (6 bases). Trimming removed 6 bases at V and 5 bases at J, with 14 bases between. Germline CDR1 LNHDA, CDR2 SQIVND (reference sequence). The CDR3 has 13 amino acids. The CDR3 DNA is TGTGCCAGTAGCGGAACAGGGATCCACGAGCAGTACTTC. Amino acid sequence: CASSGTGIHEQYF.

The rearrangement links TRBV7-2 to TRBJ1-1, with unresolved D. The V gene's germline CDR1 is SGHTA and CDR2 FQGNSA. The CDR3 consists of 12 residues. V was shortened by 1 base and J by 8 bases, with 8 bases between the two germline ends. Written as DNA, the CDR3 is TGTGCCAGCAGCTTAGTACCTCGGGAAGCTTTCTTT. It is translated as CASSLVPREAFF.

The chain uses TRBV10-2 and TRBJ2-7, with 7 bases matching TRBD2. With 1 base clipped from V and 3 bases from J, the junction kept 6 bases outside the gene matches. Germline values: CDR1 WSHSY, CDR2 SAAADI. The CDR3 runs to 15 residues. The CDR3 coding sequence is TGCGCCAGCAGTGAGTATCCTAGCGGAAACTACGAGCAGTACTTC. Residues: CASSEYPSGNYEQYF.

This clone is a singleton in its sample. The chain carries TRBV19 and TRBJ1-4; weak D call: TRBD1 (6 bases). This CDR3 is built from 16 residues. In germline, CDR1 is LNHDA, CDR2 SQIVND (reference sequence). Trimming took off 1 base at V and 5 bases at J, with 14 bases between the two ends. CDR3 nucleotides: TGTGCCAGTAGTATAGGAGTAGGGGGTTCAAATGAAAAACTGTTTTTT. As protein: CASSIGVGGSNEKLFF.

The rearrangement joins TRBV9 to TRBJ2-5; maybe TRBD2 (5 bases). The CDR3 spans 14 residues. Germline V gene lookup returns CDR1 SGDLS and CDR2 YYNGEE. V was shortened by 0 bases and J by 5 bases, with 11 bases between the two germline ends. The DNA of the CDR3 is TGTGCCAGCAGCGTAGGGGCTAGCCGGGAGACCCAGTACTTC. Encoded protein: CASSVGASRETQYF.

The V gene is TRBV13, the J gene TRBJ1-6; unclear D gene. V gave up 4 bases and J gave up 7 bases, with 11 bases separating them. CDR1 is PRHDT and CDR2 is FYEKMQ in the germline V gene (reference sequence). CDR3 length: 14 amino acids. In DNA form, the CDR3 reads TGTGCCAGCAGCTCCGGGTCGAGAAATTCACCCCTCCACTTT. This translates into CASSSGSRNSPLHF.

The chain links TRBV3-1 (or the pseudogene TRBV3-2) to TRBJ2-7, with TRBD2 identical over 9 bases. The CDR3 loop spans 14 amino acids. J lost 0 bases, V lost 4 bases, and 1 base had no gene match. Germline V gives CDR1 LGHDT, CDR2 YNNKEL (reference sequence). Here the CDR3 reads CASSPSGNSYEQYF. CDR3 nucleotides: TGTGCCAGCAGCCCTAGCGGGAACTCCTACGAGCAGTACTTC.

The V gene is TRBV18, the J gene TRBJ1-1; D possibly corresponds to TRBD1 (5 bases). The V gene's germline CDR1 is KGHSH and CDR2 LQKENI. The CDR3 extends over 12 amino acids. V was clipped by 2 bases and J by 6 bases, with 7 bases between them. CDR3 sequence reads: CASSPGQAEAFF. The CDR3 DNA reads TGTGCCAGCTCACCAGGACAAGCTGAAGCTTTCTTT. Together with reference TRBV18 and TRBJ1-1, the CDR3 gives the full variable domain: NAGVMQNPRHLVRRRGQEARLRCSPMKGHSHVYWYRQLPEEGLKFMVYLQKENIIDESGMPKERFSAEFPKEGPSILRIQQVVRGDSAAYFCASSPGQAEAFFGQGTRLTVV.

The chain employs TRBV7-2 and TRBJ1-2; TRBD1 matches at 8 bases. The CDR3 has 17 amino acids. Germline CDR1 is SGHTA and CDR2 is FQGNSA. V shed 0 bases and J 4 bases; nucleotides not matched to a gene: 10. DNA for the CDR3: TGTGCCAGCAGCTTAGCCGAGGGACAGGCAGTTTCCTATGGCTACACCTTC. Protein: CASSLAEGQAVSYGYTF.

This chain connects TRBV7-4 to TRBJ1-2, with a tentative D call TRBD1 (6 bases). With 5 bases removed from V and 5 bases from J, the gap between germline ends came to 12 bases. Looked up from germline, CDR1 is SGHVT and CDR2 is SQSDAQ. The CDR3 is 13 residues long. CDR3 sequence: CASSDNREYGYTF. The CDR3 DNA follows: TGTGCCAGCAGCGATAACAGGGAATATGGCTACACCTTC.

The V gene is TRBV11-2, the J gene TRBJ1-2, with 9 nucleotides matching TRBD1. The trim removed 4 bases at V and 1 base at J, leaving 10 bases unmatched. The CDR3 has 17 residues. CDR1 is SGHAT and CDR2 is FQNNGV in the germline V gene. The DNA of the CDR3 is TGTGCCAGCAGCTATAAACGGGACAGGGCGTTTAACTATGGCTACACCTTC. Its translation is CASSYKRDRAFNYGYTF.

This clone has just one count. The rearrangement uses TRBV15 and TRBJ2-7; tentatively, D is TRBD2 (6 bases). The CDR3 consists of 12 residues. CDR1 and CDR2 from the germline V gene are LNHNV and YYDKDF (reference sequence). Trimming cost V 0 bases and J 12 bases, with 12 bases left between them. The CDR3 nucleotides read TGTGCCACCAGCAGAGATATCGGGAGTAGGTACTTC. Its protein is CATSRDIGSRYF.

J is TRBJ2-7 and V is TRBV5-4; D gene ambiguous. Trimming removed 1 base at V and 2 bases at J, with 10 bases between. Looked up from germline, CDR1 is SGHNT and CDR2 is YYREEE (reference sequence). The CDR3 has 14 amino acids. The DNA for the CDR3 is TGTGCCAGCAGCTTGCTTTTACTCCCCTACGAGCAGTACTTC. The encoded protein is CASSLLLLPYEQYF.

In nucleotides, the CDR3 is TGCGCCAGCAGTCGTGGACTCTTCGACTACGAGCAGTACTTC. Translated, it gives CASSRGLFDYEQYF. The chain links TRBV5-1 to TRBJ2-7; tentatively, D is TRBD2 (5 bases). V lost 5 bases and J 3 bases, leaving 15 bases between the germline ends. CDR1 and CDR2 (germline): SGHRS, YFSETQ. This CDR3 spans 14 amino acids.

The chain recombines TRBV5-6 with TRBJ1-4, with D possibly matching TRBD1 (6 bases). Trimming pared 2 bases from V and 8 bases from J, leaving 19 bases between. In germline, CDR1 is SGHDT, CDR2 YYEEEE. The CDR3 spans 16 residues. In DNA, the CDR3 is TGTGCCAGCAGCTTCCTAGGCGGGGGGGCGGTAGAAAAACTGTTTTTT. Amino acids: CASSFLGGGAVEKLFF.

This sequence joins TRBV29-1 and TRBJ2-6; D is unresolved. Germline lookup yields CDR1 SQVTM and CDR2 ANQGSEA. This CDR3 contains 12 residues. Deletions cut 4 bases from V and 4 bases from J, with 5 bases between. The CDR3: CSVGQGANVLTF. In DNA form, the CDR3 reads TGCAGCGTTGGGCAGGGGGCCAACGTCCTGACTTTC.

The chain joins TRBV6-6 to TRBJ1-1, with D unclear. The CDR3 length is 16 residues. V lost 1 base, J lost 4 bases, and 16 bases lay in between. CDR1 MNHNY and CDR2 SVGAGI come from the germline V gene (reference sequence). In DNA, the CDR3 is TGTGCCAGCAGTTACTACATCTCCAACGAGGGCACTGAAGCTTTCTTT. This encodes CASSYYISNEGTEAFF.

The chain combines TRBV5-6 with TRBJ1-6; 11 bases match TRBD1. Trimming at V came to 4 bases and at J to 9 bases, leaving 6 bases not matched to a gene. The CDR3 loop spans 15 amino acids. Germline V CDR1 and CDR2: SGHDT, YYEEEE. The CDR3 loop is CASSAGQGGFSPLHF. The CDR3 nucleotides read TGTGCCAGCAGCGCGGGACAGGGGGGATTTTCACCCCTCCACTTT.

This sequence joins TRBV5-1 and TRBJ2-1; 7 bases align to TRBD1. CDR1 is SGHRS, CDR2 YFSETQ, per germline. With 1 base clipped from V and 7 bases from J, the junction kept 5 bases outside the gene matches. This CDR3 region has 14 residues. The CDR3 loop reads CASSLTAGGNEQFF. The CDR3 nucleotides are TGCGCCAGCAGCTTGACAGCAGGGGGTAATGAGCAGTTCTTC.

This CDR3 is CSVATGTGGTDTQYF. Here the CDR3 DNA reads TGCAGCGTTGCCACCGGGACAGGGGGCACAGATACGCAGTATTTT. The chain joins TRBV29-1 to TRBJ2-3; 10 positions match TRBD1. V dropped 4 bases and J dropped 1; count of bases not matched to a gene: 5. CDR3 length equals 15 residues. The germline V gene encodes CDR1 SQVTM and CDR2 ANQGSEA.

This chain connects TRBV25-1 to TRBJ1-6; 7 nucleotides align to TRBD1. V lost 8 bases and J lost 3; bases outside the gene matches: 7. This CDR3 spans 15 amino acids. CDR1 MGHDK and CDR2 SYGVNS come from the germline V gene. CDR3 in amino acids: CASAGTDYYNSPLHF. CDR3 bases: TGTGCCAGCGCTGGGACAGACTACTATAATTCACCCCTCCACTTT. Together with reference TRBV25-1 and TRBJ1-6, the CDR3 gives the full variable domain: EADIYQTPRYLVIGTGKKITLECSQTMGHDKMYWYQQDPGMELHLIHYSYGVNSTEKGDLSSESTVSRIRTEHFPLTLESARPSHTSQYLCASAGTDYYNSPLHFGNGTRLTVT.

This clone was detected a few times. The chain combines TRBV18 with TRBJ1-1, with D unresolved. Germline V gene sequence: CDR1 KGHSH, CDR2 LQKENI. V lost 0 bases to trimming and J lost 1 base, with 6 bases between them. This CDR3 region has 14 residues. This CDR3 is CASSPPLRNTEAFF. The CDR3, as DNA: TGTGCCAGCTCACCACCGCTGCGGAACACTGAAGCTTTCTTT.

Ten or more counts support this clone. The rearrangement uses TRBV19 and TRBJ2-1, with TRBD1 matching over 9 bases. The germline V gene has CDR1 LNHDA and CDR2 SQIVND (reference sequence). The CDR3 sequence is 15 residues long. V lost 3 bases and J lost 7; bases outside the gene matches: 7. The chain's CDR3 is CASSITDRGGNEQFF. The CDR3, as DNA: TGTGCCAGTAGTATCACGGACAGGGGAGGGAATGAGCAGTTCTTC.

The rearrangement joins TRBV18 to TRBJ1-1; TRBD1 aligns across 7 bases. The germline CDR1 and CDR2 sequences are KGHSH and LQKENI. V shed 2 bases and J 3 bases; nucleotides not matched to a gene: 0. The CDR3 runs to 13 residues. This CDR3 is CASSPGTDTEAFF. DNA for the CDR3: TGTGCCAGCTCACCAGGGACAGACACTGAAGCTTTCTTT.